This T cell receptor (beta chain) is from a study of metastatic and nonmetastatic thyroid tumors (TCRdb year 2020). With regard to the full study: Repertoires from peripheral blood and from tumor or nodule tissue samples of malignant and benign thyroid patients were compared. Paper-wide results and their limitations: In both blood and tumor samples, TCR beta diversity was reported to be significantly higher in malignant tumors than in benign nodules.

V was cut back by 5 bases and J by 4 bases, leaving a gap of 17 bases between them. The CDR3 spans 15 residues, from the cysteine through the phenylalanine. CDR3 DNA only is kept here, 45 bases in frame from base 1. Before undergoing thyroid surgery, none of the patients had been given any kind of treatment. Using T-cell receptor beta sequencing, the researchers looked back retrospectively at clinical samples from patients, gathered between the early 2010s and the late 2010s. Library preparation employed PCR. These reads were obtained on an Illumina HiSeq 4000. The TCR beta-chain CDR3 region of each patient was profiled by high-throughput sequencing. In the authors' own workflow: The researchers built a classifier to tell apart papillary thyroid cancer patients with distant metastasis, based on CDR3 differences among clinicopathological groups. The Shannon index was used to assess repertoire diversity, and the Morisita-Horn index was used to assess tumor-blood repertoire similarity. TCRdb cleaned the public reads at Q25 with fastp, built clones with MiXCR and kept in-frame beta chains. TCRdb, not the authors, supplied the V and J calls. Within this sample are fewer than 35,000 clones, with about a quarter of them counted one time only. The ten most abundant clones make up roughly 2.2% of the sample.

In its sample, this clone was seen many times. Its antigen is not yet known. Nothing much larger sits one base from this clone, and base qualities are not available. The material sequenced was blood. The receptor was isolated from a female donor with papillary thyroid cancer or a benign thyroid nodule (not recorded which). Some clones in this sample may be carry-over from other donors' samples. The chain couples TRBV12-3 or TRBV12-4 to TRBJ2-5; the D call is possibly TRBD1 or TRBD2, each sharing 6 bases. The nucleotide sequence is TGTGCCAGCAGTCCCCCCGTGGGGGGCGCAGAGACCCAGTACTTC. Its protein product is CASSPPVGGAETQYF.